One sample yielded the 23 T cell receptor beta chains listed below, sequenced in a study of blood T cell repertoires in COVID-19. The table came from immunoSEQ multiplex PCR; TCRdb's copy has only in-frame clones and leaves some out. The sample shows 250,000 or so clones, 84% of them seen only once. Sequencing used peripheral blood. The source of these receptors is a man in his fifties or sixties with acute or convalescent COVID-19.

Regarding this clone: Other DNA sequences in this sample translate to the same CDR3. The gene calls are TRBV28 and TRBJ1-2; unclear D gene. This CDR3 region has 12 residues. Trimming stripped 6 bases from V and 0 bases from J, with 5 bases between. Germline assignment: CDR1 MDHEN and CDR2 SYDVKM. The CDR3 bases are TGTGCCAGCAGCCTAGCTAACTATGGCTACACCTTC. This translates into CASSLANYGYTF.

The sample holds a few counts of this clone. This chain connects TRBV6-8 to TRBJ2-7; a weak D match, TRBD1 (6 bases). Germline lookup yields CDR1 MNHGY and CDR2 SAAAGT. Trimming pared 2 bases from V and 5 bases from J, leaving 10 bases between. CDR3 size: 13 residues. CDR3 nucleotide sequence: TGTGCCAGCAGTTACAACAGGGAACACGAGCAGTACTTC. This gives the protein CASSYNREHEQYF.

The V gene is TRBV29-1, the J gene TRBJ2-5, with TRBD1 identical over 8 bases. V trimming: 0 bases; J trimming: 4 bases; junction bases outside the gene matches: 4. The length of the CDR3 is 14 residues. In germline, CDR1 is SQVTM, CDR2 ANQGSEA. CDR3 in amino acids: CSVEDQGAGETQYF. Here the CDR3 DNA reads TGCAGCGTTGAAGATCAGGGGGCCGGAGAGACCCAGTACTTC.

The J gene is TRBJ1-2, the V gene TRBV9; TRBD1 agrees at 9 bases. Germline loops: CDR1 SGDLS, CDR2 YYNGEE. The V and J ends lost 3 bases and 3 bases, in that order; junction bases with no gene match: 9. CDR3 length: 16 residues. The CDR3 sequence is CASSAWGTGTHYGYTF. DNA for the CDR3: TGTGCCAGCAGCGCCTGGGGGACAGGGACCCACTATGGCTACACCTTC.

This chain joins TRBV6-5 and TRBJ2-3; D possibly corresponds to TRBD2 (5 bases). CDR1 is MNHEY and CDR2 is SVGAGI in the germline V gene. This CDR3 region has 14 residues. The V end lost 4 bases, the J end lost 6 bases, and 14 bases lay between the germline ends. The CDR3 sequence: CASSWGVTADTQYF. The CDR3 nucleotides read TGTGCCAGCAGTTGGGGAGTAACAGCGGATACGCAGTATTTT.

The chain uses TRBV19 and TRBJ1-1; D is unresolved. This CDR3 is 15 amino acids long. V lost 4 bases to trimming and J lost 11 bases, with 23 bases between them. The germline V gene has CDR1 LNHDA and CDR2 SQIVND (reference sequence). Written as DNA, the CDR3 is TGTGCCAGTAGTACCATTGCACACACCGACGGGAACGCTTTCTTT. Translation: CASSTIAHTDGNAFF.

This clone appeared a few times. This rearrangement joins TRBV30 to TRBJ2-7; possibly TRBD1 for D (5 bases). The CDR3 consists of 13 residues. CDR1 and CDR2 (germline): GTSNPN, SVGIG (reference sequence). V lost 1 base and J 5 bases, leaving 12 bases between the germline ends. CDR3 sequence (DNA): TGTGCCTGGAGTGGGCAGGGTGCCGACGAGCAGTACTTC. Translated: CAWSGQGADEQYF.

The rearrangement joins TRBV5-4 to TRBJ2-1; 11 nucleotides agree with TRBD2. CDR3 length: 13 amino acids. Trimming removed 7 bases from V and 8 bases from J; junction bases left unmatched: 5. Germline lookup yields CDR1 SGHNT and CDR2 YYREEE (reference sequence). CDR3 loop: CASSTSGGDEQFF. Written as DNA, the CDR3 is TGTGCCAGCTCTACTAGCGGGGGTGATGAGCAGTTCTTC.

This clone occurred a few times. The same CDR3 also results from other DNA sequences found in this sample. The chain carries TRBV12-3 or TRBV12-4 and TRBJ1-2, with D maybe TRBD1 (6 bases). Trimming cost V 1 base and J 4 bases, with 7 bases left between them. This CDR3 contains 13 residues. CDR3 sequence reads: CASSLDRVYGYTF. The DNA of the CDR3 is TGTGCCAGCAGTTTAGACAGGGTCTATGGCTACACCTTC.

Written as DNA, the CDR3 is TGTGCCAGCAGCACTAGCGGGGCCTCAGGGACCGGGGAGCTGTTTTTT. Encoded protein: CASSTSGASGTGELFF. The genes are TRBV5-4 and TRBJ2-2; 10 nucleotides line up with TRBD2. The CDR3 has 16 residues. With 4 bases clipped from V and 5 bases from J, the junction kept 8 bases outside the gene matches. Germline CDR1 SGHNT, CDR2 YYREEE (reference sequence).

The chain has TRBV27 and TRBJ1-4; D is unresolved. Deletions cut 1 base from V and 7 bases from J, with 13 bases between. The CDR3 consists of 15 residues. The V gene's germline CDR1 is MNHEY and CDR2 SMNVEV (reference sequence). CDR3: CASSLYAGLAEKLFF. In nucleotides, the CDR3 is TGTGCCAGCAGTTTATATGCAGGTTTGGCTGAAAAACTGTTTTTT. Looking up the rest from reference TRBV27 and TRBJ1-4 gives the full variable domain: EAQVTQNPRYLITVTGKKLTVTCSQNMNHEYMSWYRQDPGLGLRQIYYSMNVEVTDKGDVPEGYKVSRKEKRNFPLILESPSPNQTSLYFCASSLYAGLAEKLFFGSGTQLSVL.

The gene calls are TRBV7-2 and TRBJ2-7; a possible D gene is TRBD2 (6 bases). V lost 3 bases to trimming and J lost 2 bases, with 14 bases between them. The CDR3 is made up of 15 amino acids. Germline CDR1 reads SGHTA; CDR2 reads FQGNSA. CDR3: CASSFIGGAAYEQYF. The CDR3 DNA reads TGTGCCAGCAGCTTTATCGGGGGTGCGGCCTACGAGCAGTACTTC.

The chain is built from TRBV7-2 and TRBJ1-5, with D possibly matching TRBD1 (5 bases). V lost 5 bases and J 0 bases, leaving 11 bases between the germline ends. CDR3 length equals 15 residues. Germline CDR1 is SGHTA and CDR2 is FQGNSA. The CDR3 bases are TGTGCCAGCAGCCAACGACAGAATAGCAATCAGCCCCAGCATTTT. Its protein is CASSQRQNSNQPQHF.

This chain links TRBV5-1 with TRBJ2-7; the D gene is possibly TRBD2 (6 bases). V dropped 2 bases and J dropped 4 bases, with 13 bases sitting between them. Germline values: CDR1 SGHRS, CDR2 YFSETQ. This CDR3 comprises 14 residues. CDR3 region: CASSLRVGGYEQYF. The CDR3 DNA sequence: TGCGCCAGCAGCTTAAGGGTAGGAGGGTACGAGCAGTACTTC.

V is TRBV21-1 and J is TRBJ2-5; TRBD1 is the table's D call and was not checked against the DNA. TRBV21-1 is a known pseudogene. CDR3 length equals 14 residues. CDR3 sequence: CASTLTGPQETQYF. The CDR3 DNA reads TGTGCCAGCACCCTTACAGGGCCCCAAGAGACCCAGTACTTC.

The chain's CDR3 is CASSTGMTGWNSPLHF. The DNA for the CDR3 is TGTGCCAGCAGCACGGGAATGACAGGGTGGAATTCACCCCTCCACTTT. V is TRBV9 and J is TRBJ1-6; 7 nucleotides align to TRBD1. The length of the CDR3 is 16 residues. Germline CDR1 and CDR2: SGDLS and YYNGEE. V dropped 4 bases and J dropped 7; count of bases not matched to a gene: 11.

This chain uses TRBV3-1 (or the pseudogene TRBV3-2) with TRBJ2-5, with 9 bases fitting TRBD1. V trimming: 1 base; J trimming: 3 bases; junction bases outside the gene matches: 3. The CDR3 has 15 amino acids. From germline, CDR1 is LGHDT and CDR2 YNNKEL (reference sequence). The CDR3 loop is CASSQGTGVEETQYF. For the CDR3, the DNA is TGTGCCAGCAGCCAAGGGACAGGGGTAGAAGAGACCCAGTACTTC.

This clone was seen a few times. The rearrangement uses TRBV27 and TRBJ1-1, with a possible D match to TRBD1 (5 bases). V was shortened by 2 bases and J by 5 bases, with 12 bases between the two germline ends. This CDR3 is built from 14 residues. Germline values: CDR1 MNHEY, CDR2 SMNVEV (reference sequence). CDR3 DNA: TGTGCCAGCAGTTTAGTGCAGGGTAAGACTGAAGCTTTCTTT. Its protein product is CASSLVQGKTEAFF.

The chain has TRBV6-5 and TRBJ2-3; tentative D call: TRBD1 (6 bases). Germline V gene sequence: CDR1 MNHEY, CDR2 SVGAGI. This CDR3 spans 15 amino acids. V shed 6 bases and J shed 0 bases, with 13 bases lying between them. The CDR3 region is CASRPQGISTDTQYF. CDR3 coding DNA: TGTGCCAGCAGACCCCAGGGGATTAGCACAGATACGCAGTATTTT.

V is TRBV27 and J is TRBJ2-1, with TRBD2 matching over 8 bases. The CDR3 loop spans 15 amino acids. V gave up 2 bases and J gave up 6 bases; unmatched junction bases: 6. The germline CDR1 and CDR2 sequences are MNHEY and SMNVEV (reference sequence). CDR3 nucleotide sequence: TGTGCCAGCAGTTTACCCGGGACTAGGGGCAATGAGCAGTTCTTC. This gives the protein CASSLPGTRGNEQFF.

The J gene is TRBJ2-1, the V gene TRBV27, with 8 bases identical to TRBD2. The V gene end was trimmed by 5 bases and the J gene end by 0 bases; junction bases not matched to a gene: 3. CDR3 length equals 15 residues. CDR1 MNHEY and CDR2 SMNVEV come from the germline V gene (reference sequence). The chain's CDR3 is CASSASGGSYNEQFF. CDR3 DNA: TGTGCCAGCAGTGCGAGCGGGGGCTCCTACAATGAGCAGTTCTTC.

The chain is built from TRBV7-2 and TRBJ2-1; D call uncertain. Trimming stripped 4 bases from V and 6 bases from J, with 16 bases between. Germline loops: CDR1 SGHTA, CDR2 FQGNSA. The CDR3 covers 15 residues. In DNA, the CDR3 is TGTGCCAGCAGCTCGCGGTATATGTCATCCAATGAGCAGTTCTTC. This codes for CASSSRYMSSNEQFF.

The chain couples TRBV6-4 to TRBJ2-1; TRBD2 agrees at 7 bases. Germline CDR1 is MRHNA and CDR2 is SNTAGT. CDR3 length equals 15 residues. The junction had 11 bases not matched to a gene; V was cut back by 2 bases and J by 10 bases. The CDR3 DNA is TGTGCCAGCAGTGACGACGCTAGCGGAAACGGGGAGCAGTTCTTC. Its translation is CASSDDASGNGEQFF.